This T cell receptor (beta chain) was sequenced for a study of cytomegalovirus exposure and HLA in healthy donors. Study conclusions and caveats: In a later analysis, V- and J-gene trimming of beta chains associated with a DCLRE1C missense variant, replicated independently.

Notes on this clone: The antigen remains unidentified.

All the people who gave samples were healthy bone marrow donors. The PCR ran on 60 Vbeta and 13 Jbeta primers. The table came from immunoSEQ multiplex PCR; TCRdb's copy has only in-frame clones and leaves some out. This sample has over 70,000 clones, with roughly 74% found just once. The sequenced sample was PBMCs. The origin of this receptor is a human donor in good health.

The CDR3 bases are TGTGCCAGCAGCCCGGACAGGGTCCGGGGCTACACCTTC. Its protein product is CASSPDRVRGYTF. This chain links TRBV6-5 with TRBJ1-2; 8 positions agree with TRBD1. After removal of 6 bases from V and 8 bases from J, the junction contained 8 bases not matched to a gene. The CDR3 sequence is 13 residues long. Germline CDR1 is MNHEY and CDR2 is SVGAGI.